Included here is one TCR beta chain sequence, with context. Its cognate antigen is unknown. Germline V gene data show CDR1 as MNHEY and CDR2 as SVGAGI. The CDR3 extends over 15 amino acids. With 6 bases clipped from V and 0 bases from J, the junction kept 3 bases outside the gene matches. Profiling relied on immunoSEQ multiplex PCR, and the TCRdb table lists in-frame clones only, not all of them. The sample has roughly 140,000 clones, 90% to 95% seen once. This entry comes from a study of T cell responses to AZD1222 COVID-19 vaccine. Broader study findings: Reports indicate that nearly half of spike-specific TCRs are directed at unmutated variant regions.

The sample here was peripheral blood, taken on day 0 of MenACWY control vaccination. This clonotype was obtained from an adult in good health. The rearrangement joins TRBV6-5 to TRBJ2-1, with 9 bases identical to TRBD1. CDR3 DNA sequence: TGTGCCAGCAGGGGGACAGGGAGCTCCTACAATGAGCAGTTCTTC. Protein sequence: CASRGTGSSYNEQFF.